This T cell receptor beta chain was observed in a study of T-cell reconstitution after alpha-beta-depleted transplantation in children. Findings and caveats of the study: About two months after transplant, alpha-beta T cells reportedly came from several hundred expanded graft clones.

Library preparation (for TCRbeta) was performed with unique molecular identifiers. TCRdb processed the PCR reads anew with MiXCR; each CDR3 protein has one entry. The repertoire holds approximately 980,000 distinct CDR3 sequences, with 25% to 35% as singletons. This clonotype turned up a few times. The target antigen is unknown. Germline CDR1 is SGHKS and CDR2 is YYEKEE (reference sequence). The CDR3 loop spans 15 amino acids. V was cut by 4 bases and J by 0 bases, with 14 bases left in between. Sequenced material: PBMCs, mostly from graft donor cells, taken 360 days after TCRalphabeta/CD19-depleted stem cell transplant. The clonotype comes from a boy under two years old who had a stem cell transplant for SCID, so the T cells may come from the graft donor. The V call is TRBV5-5, the J call TRBJ2-7, with D tentatively TRBD1 (7 bases). The CDR3 bases are TGTGCCAGCAGCGCGGGACAGCCCTTCTCCTACGAGCAGTACTTC. It translates to CASSAGQPFSYEQYF.